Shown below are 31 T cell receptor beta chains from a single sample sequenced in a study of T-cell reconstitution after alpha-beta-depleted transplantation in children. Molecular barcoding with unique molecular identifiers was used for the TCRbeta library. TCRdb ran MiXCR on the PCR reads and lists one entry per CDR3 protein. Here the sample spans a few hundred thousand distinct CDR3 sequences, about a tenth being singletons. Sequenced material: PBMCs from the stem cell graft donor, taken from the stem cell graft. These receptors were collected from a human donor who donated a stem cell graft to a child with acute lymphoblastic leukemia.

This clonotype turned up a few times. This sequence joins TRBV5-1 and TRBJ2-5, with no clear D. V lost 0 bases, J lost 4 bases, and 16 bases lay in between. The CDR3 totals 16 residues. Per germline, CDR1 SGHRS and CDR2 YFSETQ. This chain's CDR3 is CASSLADSRWGETQYF. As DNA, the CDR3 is TGCGCCAGCAGCTTGGCCGATTCACGGTGGGGAGAGACCCAGTACTTC.

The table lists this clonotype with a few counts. This chain's CDR3 is CASKPTGTGGNQPQHF. The CDR3 DNA sequence: TGTGCCAGCAAACCAACCGGGACAGGGGGGAATCAGCCCCAGCATTTT. The chain joins TRBV12-3 or TRBV12-4 to TRBJ1-5; TRBD1 agrees at 11 bases. With V trimmed by 7 bases and J by 4 bases, 9 bases remained unmatched. The CDR3 has 16 residues.

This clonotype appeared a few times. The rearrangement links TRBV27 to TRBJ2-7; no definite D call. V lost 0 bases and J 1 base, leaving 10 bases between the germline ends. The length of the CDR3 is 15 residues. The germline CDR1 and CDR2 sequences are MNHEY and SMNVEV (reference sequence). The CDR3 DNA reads TGTGCCAGCAGTTTATCCTCCCAGAATTCCTACGAGCAGTACTTC. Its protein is CASSLSSQNSYEQYF.

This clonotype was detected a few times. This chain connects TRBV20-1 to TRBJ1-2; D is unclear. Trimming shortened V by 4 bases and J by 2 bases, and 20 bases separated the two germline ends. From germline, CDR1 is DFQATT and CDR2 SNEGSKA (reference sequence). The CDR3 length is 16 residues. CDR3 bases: TGCAGTGCTACCCAAATCGTTTTAGGGTCCAACTATGGCTACACCTTC. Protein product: CSATQIVLGSNYGYTF.

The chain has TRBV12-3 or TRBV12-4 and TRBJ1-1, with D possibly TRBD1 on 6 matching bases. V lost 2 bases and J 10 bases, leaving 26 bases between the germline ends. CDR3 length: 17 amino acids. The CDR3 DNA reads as TGTGCCAGCAGTTTAACCCTTCACAGGGAGCATACACGGGTAGCTTTCTTT. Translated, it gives CASSLTLHREHTRVAFF.

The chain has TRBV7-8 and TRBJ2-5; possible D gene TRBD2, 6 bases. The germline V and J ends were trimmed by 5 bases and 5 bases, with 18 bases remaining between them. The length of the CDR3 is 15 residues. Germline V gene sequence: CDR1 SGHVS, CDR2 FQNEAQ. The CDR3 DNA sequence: TGTGCCAGCAGCCCCCGGACTAATCCCACTGAGACCCAGTACTTC. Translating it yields CASSPRTNPTETQYF.

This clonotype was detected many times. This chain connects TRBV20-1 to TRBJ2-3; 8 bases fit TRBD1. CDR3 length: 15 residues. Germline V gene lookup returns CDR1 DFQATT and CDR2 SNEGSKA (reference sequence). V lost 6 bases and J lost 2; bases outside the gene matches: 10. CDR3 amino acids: CSARDRDRFTDTQYF. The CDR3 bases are TGCAGTGCCAGGGACCGGGACAGGTTCACAGATACGCAGTATTTT.

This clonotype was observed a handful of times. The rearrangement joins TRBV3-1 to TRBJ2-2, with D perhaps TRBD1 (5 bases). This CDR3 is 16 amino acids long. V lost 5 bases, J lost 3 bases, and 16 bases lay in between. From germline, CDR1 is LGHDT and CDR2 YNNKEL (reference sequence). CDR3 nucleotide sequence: TGTGCCAGCAGCGCAGGGCTACTGGCGGACACCGGGGAGCTGTTTTTT. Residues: CASSAGLLADTGELFF.

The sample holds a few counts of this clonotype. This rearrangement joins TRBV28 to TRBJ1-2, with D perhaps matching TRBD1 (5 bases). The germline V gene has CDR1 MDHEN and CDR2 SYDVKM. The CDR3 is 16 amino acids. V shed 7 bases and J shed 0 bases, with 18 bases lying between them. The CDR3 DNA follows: TGTGCCAGCAAACCCACGGGGCTAAGTGCTAACTATGGCTACACCTTC. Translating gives CASKPTGLSANYGYTF.

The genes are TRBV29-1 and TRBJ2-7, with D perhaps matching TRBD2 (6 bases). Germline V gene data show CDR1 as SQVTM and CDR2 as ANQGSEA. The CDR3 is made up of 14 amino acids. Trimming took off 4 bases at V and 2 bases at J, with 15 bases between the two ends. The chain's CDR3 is CSVVIGTGAYEQYF. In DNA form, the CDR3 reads TGCAGCGTTGTCATTGGGACTGGAGCCTACGAGCAGTACTTC.

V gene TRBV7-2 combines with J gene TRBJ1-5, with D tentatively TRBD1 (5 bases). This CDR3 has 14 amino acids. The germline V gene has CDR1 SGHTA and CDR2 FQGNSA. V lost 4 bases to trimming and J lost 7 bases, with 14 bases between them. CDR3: CASSSLWGGQPQHF. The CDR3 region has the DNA TGTGCCAGCAGCTCCCTTTGGGGGGGACAGCCCCAGCATTTT.

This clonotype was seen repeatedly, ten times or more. CDR3 residues: CASSFSLAEAYEQYF. CDR3 nucleotides: TGTGCCAGCAGTTTTAGTCTGGCAGAAGCCTACGAGCAGTACTTC. The chain employs TRBV28 and TRBJ2-7; D is unresolved. The CDR3 totals 15 residues. The V end lost 3 bases, the J end lost 2 bases, and 14 bases lay between the germline ends. Germline-derived CDR1 and CDR2 are MDHEN and SYDVKM. The full variable domain, completed using reference TRBV28 and TRBJ2-7, is DVKVTQSSRYLVKRTGEKVFLECVQDMDHENMFWYRQDPGLGLRLIYFSYDVKMKEKGDIPEGYSVSREKKERFSLILESASTNQTSMYLCASSFSLAEAYEQYFGPGTRLTVT.

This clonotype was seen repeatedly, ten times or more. The CDR3 region has the DNA TGCGCCAGCAGCCCCGCGTTCGGTGGGGACTATGGCTACACCTTC. Its protein product is CASSPAFGGDYGYTF. This chain uses TRBV4-1 with TRBJ1-2; unclear D gene. CDR3 length: 15 amino acids. Germline CDR1 reads MGHRA; CDR2 reads YSYEKL. V was shortened by 4 bases and J by 3 bases, with 15 bases between the two germline ends.

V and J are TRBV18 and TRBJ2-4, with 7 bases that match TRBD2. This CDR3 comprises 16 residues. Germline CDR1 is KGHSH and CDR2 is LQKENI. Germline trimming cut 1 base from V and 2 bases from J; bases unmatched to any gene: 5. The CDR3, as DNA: TGTGCCAGCTCACCACGGGAGGGCGGACCCAAAAACATTCAGTACTTC. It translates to CASSPREGGPKNIQYF.

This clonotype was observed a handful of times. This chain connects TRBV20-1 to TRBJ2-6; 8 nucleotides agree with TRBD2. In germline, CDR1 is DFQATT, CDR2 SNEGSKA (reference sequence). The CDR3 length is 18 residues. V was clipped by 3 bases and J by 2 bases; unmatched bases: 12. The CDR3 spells CSASSREGSRTGANVLTF. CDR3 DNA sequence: TGCAGTGCTAGTTCTCGGGAGGGTAGCCGGACTGGGGCCAACGTCCTGACTTTC.

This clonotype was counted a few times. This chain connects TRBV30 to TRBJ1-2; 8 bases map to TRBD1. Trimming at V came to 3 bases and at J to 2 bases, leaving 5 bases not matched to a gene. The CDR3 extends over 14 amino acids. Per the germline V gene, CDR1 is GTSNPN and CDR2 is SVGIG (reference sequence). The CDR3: CAWRPDRGNYGYTF. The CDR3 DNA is TGTGCCTGGAGGCCAGACAGGGGAAACTATGGCTACACCTTC. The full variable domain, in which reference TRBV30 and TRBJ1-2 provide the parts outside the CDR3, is SQTIHQWPATLVQPVGSPLSLECTVEGTSNPNLYWYRQAAGRGLQLLFYSVGIGQISSEVPQNLSASRPQDRQFILSSKKLLLSDSGFYLCAWRPDRGNYGYTFGSGTRLTVV.

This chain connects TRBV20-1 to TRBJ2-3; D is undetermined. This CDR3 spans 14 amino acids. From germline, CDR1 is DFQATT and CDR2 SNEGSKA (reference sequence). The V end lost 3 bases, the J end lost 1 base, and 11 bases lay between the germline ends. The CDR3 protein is CSASLAVGTDTQYF. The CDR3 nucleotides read TGCAGTGCTAGTCTTGCGGTGGGCACAGATACGCAGTATTTT.

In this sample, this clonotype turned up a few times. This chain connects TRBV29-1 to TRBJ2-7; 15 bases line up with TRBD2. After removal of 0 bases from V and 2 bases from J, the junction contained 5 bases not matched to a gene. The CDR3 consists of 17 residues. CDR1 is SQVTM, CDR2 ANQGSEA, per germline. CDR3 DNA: TGCAGCGTTGAAGAGGGGGGACTAGCGGGAGGACCCTACGAGCAGTACTTC. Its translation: CSVEEGGLAGGPYEQYF.

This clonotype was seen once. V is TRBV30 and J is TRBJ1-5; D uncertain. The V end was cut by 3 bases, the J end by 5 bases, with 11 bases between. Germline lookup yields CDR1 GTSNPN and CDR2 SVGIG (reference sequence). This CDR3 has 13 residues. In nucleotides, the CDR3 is TGTGCCTGGAGACGACGGTCAGATCAGCCCCAGCATTTT. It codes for CAWRRRSDQPQHF.

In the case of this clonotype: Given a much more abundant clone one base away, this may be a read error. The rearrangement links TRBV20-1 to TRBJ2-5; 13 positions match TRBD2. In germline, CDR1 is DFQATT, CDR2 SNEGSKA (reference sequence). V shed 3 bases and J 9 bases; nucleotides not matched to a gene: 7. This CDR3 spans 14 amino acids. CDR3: CSARTSGGRGPQYF. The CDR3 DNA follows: TGCAGTGCTAGGACTAGCGGGGGGAGAGGGCCCCAGTACTTC.

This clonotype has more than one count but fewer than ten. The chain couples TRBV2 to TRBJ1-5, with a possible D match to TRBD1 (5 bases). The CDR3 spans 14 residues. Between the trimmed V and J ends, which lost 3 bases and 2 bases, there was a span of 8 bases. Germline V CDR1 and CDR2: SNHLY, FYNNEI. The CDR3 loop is CASSDRQRNQPQHF. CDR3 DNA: TGTGCCAGCAGTGATCGACAGCGCAATCAGCCCCAGCATTTT.

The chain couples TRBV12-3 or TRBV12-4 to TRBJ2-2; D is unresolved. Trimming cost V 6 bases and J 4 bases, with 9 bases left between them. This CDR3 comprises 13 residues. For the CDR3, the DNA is TGTGCCAGCAGACCTCCTATCACCGGGGAGCTGTTTTTT. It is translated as CASRPPITGELFF.

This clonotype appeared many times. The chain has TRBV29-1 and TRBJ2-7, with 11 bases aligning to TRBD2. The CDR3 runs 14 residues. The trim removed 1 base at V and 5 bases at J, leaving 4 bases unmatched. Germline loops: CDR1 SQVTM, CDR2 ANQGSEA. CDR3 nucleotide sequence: TGCAGCGTTGAAGGAGGGGGACTAGCGGACGAGCAGTACTTC. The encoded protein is CSVEGGGLADEQYF.

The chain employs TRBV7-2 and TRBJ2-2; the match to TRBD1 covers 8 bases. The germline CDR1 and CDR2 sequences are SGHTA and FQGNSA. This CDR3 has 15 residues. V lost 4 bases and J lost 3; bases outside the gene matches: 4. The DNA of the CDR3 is TGTGCCAGCAGCTCGGGACAGGTCTACACCGGGGAGCTGTTTTTT. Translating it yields CASSSGQVYTGELFF.

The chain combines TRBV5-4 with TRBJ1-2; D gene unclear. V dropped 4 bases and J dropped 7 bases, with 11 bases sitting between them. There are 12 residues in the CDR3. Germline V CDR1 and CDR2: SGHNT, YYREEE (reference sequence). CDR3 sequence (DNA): TGTGCCAGCAGCCCCCAGGCTAGTGGCTACACCTTC. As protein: CASSPQASGYTF.

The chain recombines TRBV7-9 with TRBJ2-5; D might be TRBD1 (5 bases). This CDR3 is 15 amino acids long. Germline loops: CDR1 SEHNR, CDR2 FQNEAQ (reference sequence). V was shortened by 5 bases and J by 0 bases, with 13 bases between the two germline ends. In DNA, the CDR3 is TGTGCCAGCAGCGAGGACAAACAGTACCAAGAGACCCAGTACTTC. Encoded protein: CASSEDKQYQETQYF.

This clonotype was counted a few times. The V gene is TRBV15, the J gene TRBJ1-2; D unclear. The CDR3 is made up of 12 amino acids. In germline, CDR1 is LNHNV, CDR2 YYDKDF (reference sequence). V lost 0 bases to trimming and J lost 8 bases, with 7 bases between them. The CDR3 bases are TGTGCCACCAGCAGAGAGTTAGGGGGCTACACCTTC. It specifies CATSRELGGYTF.

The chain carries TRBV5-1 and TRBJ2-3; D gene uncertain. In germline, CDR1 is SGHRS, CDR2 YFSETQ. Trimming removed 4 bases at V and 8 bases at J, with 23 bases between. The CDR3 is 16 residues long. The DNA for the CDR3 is TGCGCCAGCAGCGTTACCTCTAGTGCCCTCGGCGGTACGCAGTATTTT. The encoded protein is CASSVTSSALGGTQYF.

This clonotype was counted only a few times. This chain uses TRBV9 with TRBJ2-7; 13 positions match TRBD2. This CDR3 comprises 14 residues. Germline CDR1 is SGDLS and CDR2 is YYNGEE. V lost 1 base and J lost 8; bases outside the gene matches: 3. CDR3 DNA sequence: TGTGCCAGCAGCGTACGGACTAGCGGGAGTAAGCAGTACTTC. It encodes CASSVRTSGSKQYF.

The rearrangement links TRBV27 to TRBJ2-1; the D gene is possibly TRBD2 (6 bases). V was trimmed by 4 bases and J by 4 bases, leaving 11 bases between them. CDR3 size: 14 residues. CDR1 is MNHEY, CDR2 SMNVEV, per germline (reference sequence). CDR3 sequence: CASSSGLGYNEQFF. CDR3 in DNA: TGTGCCAGCAGTTCGGGACTGGGGTACAATGAGCAGTTCTTC.

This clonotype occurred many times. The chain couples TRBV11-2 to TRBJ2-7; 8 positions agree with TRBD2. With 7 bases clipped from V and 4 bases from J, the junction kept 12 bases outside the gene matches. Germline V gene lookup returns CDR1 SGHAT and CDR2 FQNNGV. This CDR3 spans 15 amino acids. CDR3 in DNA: TGTGCCAGCATGGGGTTACGGGAGGGCCGATACGAGCAGTACTTC. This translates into CASMGLREGRYEQYF.